This TCR beta chain derives from a study of CD8 T cells in ankylosing spondylitis. Points from the study as a whole: Ankylosing spondylitis blood appeared to be characterized by a TCR beta motif of several highly homologous variants. Past studies reported some motif variants in reactive arthritis synovial fluid and blood.

Using quantitative 5'-RACE with molecular barcodes, the authors made TCR beta libraries. One entry per CDR3 protein results from TCRdb running MiXCR on the 5' RACE reads. The sample carries roughly 700,000 distinct CDR3 sequences, around a fifth recorded once. This clonotype showed up just once. Its target is not known. Input material: blood, either unsorted or a sorted T cell fraction (not recorded which). This sequence originates from a male donor with ankylosing spondylitis.

CDR3 loop: CASSPVDKAPSSEQYF. CDR3 nucleotide sequence: TGTGCCAGCAGCCCAGTGGATAAGGCCCCCAGCTCCGAGCAGTACTTC. The chain couples TRBV3-1 to TRBJ2-7; D is undetermined. V lost 4 bases and J lost 6, with 22 bases in between. This CDR3 comprises 16 residues. The germline gives CDR1 LGHDT, CDR2 YNNKEL (reference sequence).